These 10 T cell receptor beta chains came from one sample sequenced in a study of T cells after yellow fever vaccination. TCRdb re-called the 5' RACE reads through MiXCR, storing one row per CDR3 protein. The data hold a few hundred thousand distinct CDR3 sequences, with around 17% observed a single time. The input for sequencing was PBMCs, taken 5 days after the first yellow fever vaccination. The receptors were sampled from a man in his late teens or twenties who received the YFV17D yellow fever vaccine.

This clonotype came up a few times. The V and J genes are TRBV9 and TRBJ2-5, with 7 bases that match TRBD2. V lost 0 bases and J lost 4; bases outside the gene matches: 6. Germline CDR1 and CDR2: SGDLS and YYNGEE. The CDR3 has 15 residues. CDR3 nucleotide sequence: TGTGCCAGCAGCGTAGGTGCTAGCGGTCTAGAGACCCAGTACTTC. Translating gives CASSVGASGLETQYF.

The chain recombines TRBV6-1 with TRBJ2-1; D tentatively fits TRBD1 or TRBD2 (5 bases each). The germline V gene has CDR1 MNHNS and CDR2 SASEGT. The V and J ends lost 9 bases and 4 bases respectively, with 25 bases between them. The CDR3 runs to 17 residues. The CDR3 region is CASSVLPGRGRYNEQFF. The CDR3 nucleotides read TGTGCCAGTTCCGTCCTCCCTGGTAGGGGACGGTACAATGAGCAGTTCTTC.

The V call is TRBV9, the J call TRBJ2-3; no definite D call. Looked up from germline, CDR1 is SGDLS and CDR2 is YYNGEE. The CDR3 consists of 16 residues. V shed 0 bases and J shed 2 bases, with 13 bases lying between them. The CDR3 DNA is TGTGCCAGCAGCGTAGGCACAGCCGTTCACACAGATACGCAGTATTTT. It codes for CASSVGTAVHTDTQYF. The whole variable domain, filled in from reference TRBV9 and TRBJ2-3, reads DSGVTQTPKHLITATGQRVTLRCSPRSGDLSVYWYQQSLDQGLQFLIQYYNGEERAKGNILERFSAQQFPDLHSELNLSSLELGDSALYFCASSVGTAVHTDTQYFGPGTRLTVL.

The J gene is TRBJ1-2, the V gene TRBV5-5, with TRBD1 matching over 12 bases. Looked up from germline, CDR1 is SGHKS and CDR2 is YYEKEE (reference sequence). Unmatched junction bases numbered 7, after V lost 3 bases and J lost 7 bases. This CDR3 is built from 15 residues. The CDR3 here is CASSSPGQGARGYTF. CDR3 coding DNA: TGTGCCAGCAGCTCACCGGGACAGGGGGCTCGTGGCTACACCTTC.

CDR3 in amino acids: CASRDLIRRGGTGELFF. CDR3 bases: TGTGCCAGCAGGGATTTAATTAGACGGGGAGGGACCGGGGAGCTGTTTTTT. This sequence joins TRBV5-5 and TRBJ2-2; 7 bases are a match to TRBD2. Germline loops: CDR1 SGHKS, CDR2 YYEKEE (reference sequence). The CDR3 extends over 17 amino acids. The ends lost 5 bases at V and 5 bases at J; junction bases unmatched: 15.

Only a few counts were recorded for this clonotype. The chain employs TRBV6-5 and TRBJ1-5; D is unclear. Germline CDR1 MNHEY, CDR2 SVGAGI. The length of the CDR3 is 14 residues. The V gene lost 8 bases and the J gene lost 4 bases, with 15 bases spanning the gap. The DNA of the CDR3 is TGTGCCAGCGAGTCAGGAAAATTGAATCAGCCCCAGCATTTT. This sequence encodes CASESGKLNQPQHF.

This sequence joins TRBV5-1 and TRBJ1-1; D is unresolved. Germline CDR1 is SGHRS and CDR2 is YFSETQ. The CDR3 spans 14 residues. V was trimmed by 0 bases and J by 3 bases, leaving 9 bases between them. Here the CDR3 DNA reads TGCGCCAGCAGCTTGGCTGCTCTGGACACTGAAGCTTTCTTT. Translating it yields CASSLAALDTEAFF. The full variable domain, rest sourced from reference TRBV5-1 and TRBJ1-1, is KAGVTQTPRYLIKTRGQQVTLSCSPISGHRSVSWYQQTPGQGLQFLFEYFSETQRNKGNFPGRFSGRQFSNSRSEMNVSTLELGDSALYLCASSLAALDTEAFFGQGTRLTVV.

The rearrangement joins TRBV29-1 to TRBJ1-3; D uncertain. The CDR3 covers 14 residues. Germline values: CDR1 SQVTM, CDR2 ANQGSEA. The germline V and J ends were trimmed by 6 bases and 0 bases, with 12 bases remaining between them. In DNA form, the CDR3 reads TGCAGCGTCCAAGGGCGGTACTCTGGAAACACCATATATTTT. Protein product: CSVQGRYSGNTIYF.

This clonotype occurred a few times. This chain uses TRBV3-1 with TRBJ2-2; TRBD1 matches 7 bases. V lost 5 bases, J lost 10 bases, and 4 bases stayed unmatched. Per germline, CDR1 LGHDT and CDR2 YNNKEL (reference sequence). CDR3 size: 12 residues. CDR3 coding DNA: TGTGCCAGCAGCTACAGGGGAGCGGAGCTGTTTTTT. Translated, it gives CASSYRGAELFF.

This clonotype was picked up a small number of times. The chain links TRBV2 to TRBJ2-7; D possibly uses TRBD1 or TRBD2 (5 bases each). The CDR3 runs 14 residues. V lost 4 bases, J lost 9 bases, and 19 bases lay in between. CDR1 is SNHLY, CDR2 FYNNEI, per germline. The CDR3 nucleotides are TGTGCCAGCAGTGGGACGGGACCGACCCGCAGGCAGTACGTC. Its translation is CASSGTGPTRRQYV.